The 16 T cell receptor beta chains listed next were all sequenced from one sample in a study of cytomegalovirus exposure and HLA in healthy donors. The PCR had 60 Vbeta and 13 Jbeta primers. The table came from immunoSEQ multiplex PCR; TCRdb's copy has only in-frame clones and leaves some out. The profile shows about 130,000 clones, over 80% of them singletons. The specimen was PBMCs. These receptors originate from a man younger than 35 in good health and CMV-seropositive.

J is TRBJ2-3 and V is TRBV7-9; TRBD2 matches 7 bases. The CDR3 covers 13 residues. V shed 5 bases and J 6 bases; nucleotides not matched to a gene: 5. Germline CDR1 and CDR2: SEHNR and FQNEAQ (reference sequence). CDR3 sequence reads: CASSEAGGDTQYF. The CDR3, as DNA: TGTGCCAGCAGCGAAGCCGGGGGGGATACGCAGTATTTT.

This clone was detected a few times. The V call is TRBV5-3, the J call TRBJ1-4, with TRBD1 as a possible D gene (5 bases). TRBV5-3 is labeled an ORF, and its function is uncertain. The CDR3 runs 17 residues. V dropped 4 bases and J dropped 7 bases, with 23 bases sitting between them. CDR3 nucleotides: TGTGCCAGAAGCCTTATCCAGGGCCAACGCCGGTTTGAAAAACTGTTTTTT. This gives the protein CARSLIQGQRRFEKLFF.

This clone was counted a single time. Here the CDR3 DNA reads TGTGCCAGCAGGTGGAGCGGGGGGGCCGTTGAAACAGATACGCAGTATTTT. Its translation: CASRWSGGAVETDTQYF. The gene calls are TRBV28 and TRBJ2-3, with 10 bases matching TRBD2. Germline CDR1 reads MDHEN; CDR2 reads SYDVKM. Trimming took 6 bases from V and 3 from J; bases not matched to a gene: 12. The length of the CDR3 is 17 residues.

The V call is TRBV2, the J call TRBJ1-5; D gene uncertain. Trimming took off 5 bases at V and 3 bases at J, with 11 bases between the two ends. This CDR3 comprises 14 residues. Germline CDR1 SNHLY, CDR2 FYNNEI. The CDR3 loop is CASSSTVDNQPQHF. The DNA of the CDR3 is TGTGCCAGCAGTTCCACGGTAGACAATCAGCCCCAGCATTTT.

The chain has TRBV11-2 and TRBJ2-7; a weak D match, TRBD2 (5 bases). The germline V and J ends were trimmed by 1 base and 0 bases, with 10 bases remaining between them. This CDR3 has 15 residues. Germline assignment: CDR1 SGHAT and CDR2 FQNNGV. The CDR3 bases are TGTGCCAGCAGCTTAGCGACTACAACCTCCTACGAGCAGTACTTC. This codes for CASSLATTTSYEQYF.

This clone was counted a single time. The chain carries TRBV11-2 and TRBJ2-5, with 13 bases fitting TRBD2. The CDR3 spans 16 residues. From germline, CDR1 is SGHAT and CDR2 FQNNGV. V trimming: 5 bases; J trimming: 5 bases; junction bases outside the gene matches: 8. The CDR3 region has the DNA TGTGCCAGCAGCCTACAACTAGCGGGGGGGCAGGAGACCCAGTACTTC. Translation: CASSLQLAGGQETQYF.

The CDR3 sequence is CASSMTDGGGYNEQFF. The CDR3 DNA is TGTGCCAGTAGTATGACAGACGGCGGGGGGTACAATGAGCAGTTCTTC. The gene calls are TRBV19 and TRBJ2-1; 8 positions match TRBD2. The CDR3 is 16 amino acids. V lost 3 bases, J lost 4 bases, and 8 bases stayed unmatched. Germline V gene sequence: CDR1 LNHDA, CDR2 SQIVND (reference sequence). Looking up the rest from reference TRBV19 and TRBJ2-1 gives the full variable domain: DGGITQSPKYLFRKEGQNVTLSCEQNLNHDAMYWYRQDPGQGLRLIYYSQIVNDFQKGDIAEGYSVSREKKESFPLTVTSAQKNPTAFYLCASSMTDGGGYNEQFFGPGTRLTVL.

J is TRBJ2-7 and V is TRBV15; possibly TRBD2 for D (5 bases). The length of the CDR3 is 13 residues. CDR1 is LNHNV, CDR2 YYDKDF, per germline (reference sequence). The V end lost 7 bases, the J end lost 4 bases, and 14 bases lay between the germline ends. The CDR3 region has the DNA TGTGCCACCACGACCGGGGAGAGTTACGAGCAGTACTTC. It encodes CATTTGESYEQYF. Supplemented by reference TRBV15 and TRBJ2-7, the full variable domain reads DAMVIQNPRYQVTQFGKPVTLSCSQTLNHNVMYWYQQKSSQAPKLLFHYYDKDFNNEADTPDNFQSRRPNTSFCFLDIRSPGLGDTAMYLCATTTGESYEQYFGPGTRLTVT.

The CDR3 DNA reads TGTGCCAGCAGCACAGCCGGGGAGCTGTTTTTT. Its protein product is CASSTAGELFF. The genes are TRBV6-5 and TRBJ2-2; D is unresolved. Deletions cut 6 bases from V and 6 bases from J, with 5 bases between. The germline V gene encodes CDR1 MNHEY and CDR2 SVGAGI. The length of the CDR3 is 11 residues.

The chain carries TRBV6-5 and TRBJ2-1, with a possible D match to TRBD2 (6 bases). Between the trimmed V and J ends, which lost 5 bases and 8 bases, there was a span of 16 bases. Germline CDR1 MNHEY, CDR2 SVGAGI. This CDR3 comprises 14 residues. CDR3 protein: CASSPFGRDHEQFF. The CDR3 DNA sequence: TGTGCCAGCAGTCCCTTTGGGCGGGACCATGAGCAGTTCTTC.

The rearrangement joins TRBV10-2 to TRBJ1-6; TRBD1 agrees at 7 bases. Germline V lookup: CDR1 WSHSY, CDR2 SAAADI. The CDR3 consists of 14 residues. V shed 0 bases and J 7 bases; nucleotides not matched to a gene: 0. CDR3 loop: CASSESGGNSPLHF. The CDR3 DNA sequence: TGCGCCAGCAGTGAGTCAGGGGGCAATTCACCCCTCCACTTT.

This chain connects TRBV4-1 to TRBJ2-3, with TRBD2 matching over 11 bases. Germline V gives CDR1 MGHRA, CDR2 YSYEKL. The V segment lost 0 bases and the J segment 0 bases; nucleotides outside the gene matches: 11. The CDR3 spans 20 residues. CDR3 sequence: CASSQDFLAGGLSSTDTQYF. The CDR3 DNA reads TGCGCCAGCAGCCAAGATTTTCTAGCGGGGGGATTGTCTAGCACAGATACGCAGTATTTT.

This sequence joins TRBV15 and TRBJ2-1, with 8 bases lining up with TRBD2. The length of the CDR3 is 16 residues. The ends lost 0 bases at V and 12 bases at J; junction bases unmatched: 13. CDR1 is LNHNV and CDR2 is YYDKDF in the germline V gene (reference sequence). The CDR3 coding sequence is TGTGCCACCAGCAGAGATATAACTAGCGGTCTAGAAGGGCAGTTCTTC. Amino acid sequence: CATSRDITSGLEGQFF.

V is TRBV14 and J is TRBJ2-5; D possibly corresponds to TRBD2 (5 bases). V lost 1 base and J lost 2, with 17 bases in between. Germline CDR1 is SGHDN and CDR2 is FVKESK. The CDR3 length is 17 residues. The CDR3 DNA sequence: TGTGCCAGCAGCCAAGGGAACAGACTAAAACTACAAGAGACCCAGTACTTC. The encoded protein is CASSQGNRLKLQETQYF.

This chain links TRBV13 with TRBJ2-7, with 7 bases lining up with TRBD1. J was trimmed by 3 bases and V by 4 bases; bases with no gene match: 6. Looked up from germline, CDR1 is PRHDT and CDR2 is FYEKMQ (reference sequence). There are 14 residues in the CDR3. The CDR3, as DNA: TGTGCCAGCAGCTGGGCCGGGACAGTCTACGAGCAGTACTTC. Amino acid sequence: CASSWAGTVYEQYF.

The J gene is TRBJ1-2, the V gene TRBV30; no clear D gene. The CDR3 loop spans 15 amino acids. Germline V CDR1 and CDR2: GTSNPN, SVGIG (reference sequence). Trimming took off 2 bases at V and 4 bases at J, with 17 bases between the two ends. CDR3 amino acids: CAWSPDEGSIYGYTF. CDR3 in DNA: TGTGCCTGGAGTCCTGATGAGGGATCGATCTATGGCTACACCTTC.